This TCR beta chain was sequenced in a study of preoperative IRX-2 immunotherapy in early breast cancer. This clone occurred a few times. The germline V gene encodes CDR1 LNHDA and CDR2 SQIVND (reference sequence). V lost 5 bases, J lost 2 bases, and 12 bases lay in between. CDR3 size: 14 residues. Treatment reported: preoperative locoregional IRX-2 cytokine immunotherapy. Samples came from a phase Ib trial of preoperative locoregional IRX-2 cytokine immunotherapy. TCRdb's table, derived via immunoSEQ multiplex PCR, lists solely in-frame clones and lacks some. Here the sample spans about 19,000 clones, roughly 80% being singletons.

This clonotype originated in a human donor with breast cancer. V and J are TRBV19 and TRBJ1-2, with D unresolved. Here the sequenced sample was lymph node tissue, taken after IRX-2 immunotherapy. CDR3 coding DNA: TGTGCCAGTAGTCCACGCGTTCTCAACTATGGCTACACCTTC. Encoded protein: CASSPRVLNYGYTF.